The clone carrying this T cell receptor (beta chain) was observed at least ten times. What it binds is not known. This specimen comes from a study of CD8 T cells in ankylosing spondylitis. One entry per CDR3 protein, called by TCRdb with MiXCR from the 5' RACE reads. Here the sample spans hundreds of thousands of distinct CDR3 sequences, roughly 12% being singletons. V was cut by 3 bases and J by 3 bases, with 12 bases left in between. CDR3 length: 15 residues. General observations from the study: It appeared that ankylosing spondylitis blood was characterized by a TCR beta motif of roughly 8 highly homologous variants.

The sequenced material came from blood, either unsorted or a sorted T cell fraction (not recorded which). This chain connects TRBV12-3 or TRBV12-4 to TRBJ2-1; TRBD1 might be the D (6 bases). This receptor was identified in a male donor with ankylosing spondylitis. DNA of the CDR3: TGTGCCAGCAGTTTGTCAGGGACAAGCTACAATGAGCAGTTCTTC. Residues: CASSLSGTSYNEQFF.